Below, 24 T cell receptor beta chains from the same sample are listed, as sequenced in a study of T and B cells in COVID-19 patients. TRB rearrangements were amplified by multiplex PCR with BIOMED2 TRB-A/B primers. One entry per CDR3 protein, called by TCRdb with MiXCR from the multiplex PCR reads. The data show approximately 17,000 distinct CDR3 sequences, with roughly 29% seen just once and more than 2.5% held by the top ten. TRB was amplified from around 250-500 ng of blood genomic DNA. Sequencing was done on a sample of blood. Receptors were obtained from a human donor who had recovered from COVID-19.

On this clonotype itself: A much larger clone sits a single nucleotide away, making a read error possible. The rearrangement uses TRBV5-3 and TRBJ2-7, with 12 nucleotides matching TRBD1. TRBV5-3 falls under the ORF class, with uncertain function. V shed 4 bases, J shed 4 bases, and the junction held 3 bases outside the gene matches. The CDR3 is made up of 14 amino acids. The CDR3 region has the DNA TGTGCCAGAAGCCGGGACAGGGGGCTTTACGAGCAGTACTTC. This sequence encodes CARSRDRGLYEQYF.

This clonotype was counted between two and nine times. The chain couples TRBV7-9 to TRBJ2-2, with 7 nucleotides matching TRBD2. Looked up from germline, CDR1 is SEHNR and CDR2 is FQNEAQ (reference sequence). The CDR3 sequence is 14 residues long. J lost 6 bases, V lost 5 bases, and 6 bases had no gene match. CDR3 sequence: CASSPRLAAGELFF. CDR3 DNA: TGTGCCAGCAGCCCCCGACTAGCCGCCGGGGAGCTGTTTTTT.

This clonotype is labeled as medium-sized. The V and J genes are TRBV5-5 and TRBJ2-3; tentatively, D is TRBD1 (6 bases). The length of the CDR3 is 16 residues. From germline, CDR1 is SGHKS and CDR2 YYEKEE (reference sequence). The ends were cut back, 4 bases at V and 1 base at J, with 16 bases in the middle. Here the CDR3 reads CASSRYREEGTDTQYF. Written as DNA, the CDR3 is TGTGCCAGCAGCAGATACAGGGAAGAGGGCACAGATACGCAGTATTTT.

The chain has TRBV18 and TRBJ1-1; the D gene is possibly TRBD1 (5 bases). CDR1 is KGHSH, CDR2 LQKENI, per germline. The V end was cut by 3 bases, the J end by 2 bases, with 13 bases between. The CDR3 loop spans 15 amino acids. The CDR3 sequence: CASSPGGTHNTEAFF. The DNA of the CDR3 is TGTGCCAGCTCACCTGGCGGGACGCACAACACTGAAGCTTTCTTT.

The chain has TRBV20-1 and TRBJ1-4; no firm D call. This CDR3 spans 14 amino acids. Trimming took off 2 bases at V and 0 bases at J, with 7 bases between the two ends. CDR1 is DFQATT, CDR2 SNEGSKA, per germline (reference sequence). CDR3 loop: CSARHHATNEKLFF. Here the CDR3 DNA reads TGCAGTGCTAGACATCATGCAACTAATGAAAAACTGTTTTTT.

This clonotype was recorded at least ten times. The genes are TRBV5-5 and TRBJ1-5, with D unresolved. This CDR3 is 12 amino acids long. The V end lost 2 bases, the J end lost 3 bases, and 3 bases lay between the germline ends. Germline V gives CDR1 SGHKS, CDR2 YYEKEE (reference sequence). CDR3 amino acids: CASSLNNQPQHF. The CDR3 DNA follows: TGTGCCAGCAGCTTAAACAATCAGCCCCAGCATTTT.

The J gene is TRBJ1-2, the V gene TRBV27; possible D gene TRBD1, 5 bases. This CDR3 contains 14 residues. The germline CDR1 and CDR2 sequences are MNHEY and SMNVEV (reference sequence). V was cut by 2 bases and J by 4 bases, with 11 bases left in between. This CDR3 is CASSLKGFGYGYTF. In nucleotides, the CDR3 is TGTGCCAGCAGTTTAAAGGGGTTCGGCTATGGCTACACCTTC.

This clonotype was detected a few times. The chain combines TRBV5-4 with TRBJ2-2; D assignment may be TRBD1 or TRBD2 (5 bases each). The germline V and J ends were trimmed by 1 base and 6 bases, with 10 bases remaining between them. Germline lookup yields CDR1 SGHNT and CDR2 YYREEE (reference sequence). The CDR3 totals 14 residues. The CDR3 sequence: CASSLLGEAGELFF. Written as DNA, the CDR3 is TGTGCCAGCAGCTTGTTGGGGGAAGCCGGGGAGCTGTTTTTT.

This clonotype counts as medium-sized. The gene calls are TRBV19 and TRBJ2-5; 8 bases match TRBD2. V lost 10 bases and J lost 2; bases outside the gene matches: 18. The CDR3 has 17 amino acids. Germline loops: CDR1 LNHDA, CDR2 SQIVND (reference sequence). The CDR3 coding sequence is TGTGCCACCAGAACCTCTACAGGGACTAGGGGGCAAGAGACCCAGTACTTC. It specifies CATRTSTGTRGQETQYF.

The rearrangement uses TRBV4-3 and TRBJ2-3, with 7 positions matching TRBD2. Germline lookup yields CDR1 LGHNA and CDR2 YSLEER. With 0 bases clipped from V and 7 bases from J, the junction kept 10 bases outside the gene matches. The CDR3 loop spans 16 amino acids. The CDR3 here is CASSQDLRGGPHTQYF. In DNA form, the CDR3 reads TGCGCCAGCAGCCAAGATCTACGGGGAGGGCCTCATACGCAGTATTTT.

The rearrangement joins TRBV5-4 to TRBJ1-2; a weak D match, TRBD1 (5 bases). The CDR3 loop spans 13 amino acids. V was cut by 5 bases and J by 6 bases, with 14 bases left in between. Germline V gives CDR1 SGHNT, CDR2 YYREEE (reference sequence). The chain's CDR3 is CASRGGGGDGYTF. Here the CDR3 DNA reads TGTGCCAGCAGGGGCGGGGGGGGTGATGGCTACACCTTC.

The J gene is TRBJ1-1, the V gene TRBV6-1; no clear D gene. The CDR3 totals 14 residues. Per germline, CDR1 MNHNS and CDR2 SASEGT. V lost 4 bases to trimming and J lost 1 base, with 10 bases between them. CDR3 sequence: CASSVSPANTEAFF. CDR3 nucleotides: TGTGCCAGCAGTGTATCTCCAGCGAACACTGAAGCTTTCTTT.

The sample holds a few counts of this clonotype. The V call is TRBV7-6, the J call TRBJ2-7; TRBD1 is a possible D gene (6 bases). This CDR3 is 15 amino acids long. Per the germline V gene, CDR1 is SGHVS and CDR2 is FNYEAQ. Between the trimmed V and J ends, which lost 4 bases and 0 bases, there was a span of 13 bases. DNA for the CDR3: TGTGCCAGCAGCTCAGTACAGGACAGCTCCTACGAGCAGTACTTC. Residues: CASSSVQDSSYEQYF.

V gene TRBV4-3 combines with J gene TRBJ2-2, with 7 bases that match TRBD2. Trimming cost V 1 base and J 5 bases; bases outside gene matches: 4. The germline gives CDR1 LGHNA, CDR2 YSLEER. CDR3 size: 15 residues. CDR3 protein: CASSQALAATGELFF. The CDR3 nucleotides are TGCGCCAGCAGCCAAGCCCTAGCGGCTACCGGGGAGCTGTTTTTT.

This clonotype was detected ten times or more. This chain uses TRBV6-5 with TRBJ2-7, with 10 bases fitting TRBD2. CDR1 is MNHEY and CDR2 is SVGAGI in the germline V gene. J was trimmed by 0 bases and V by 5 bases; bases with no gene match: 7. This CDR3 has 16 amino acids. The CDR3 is CASSLTGTSDSYEQYF. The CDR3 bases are TGTGCCAGCAGTCTCACAGGGACTAGCGACTCCTACGAGCAGTACTTC.

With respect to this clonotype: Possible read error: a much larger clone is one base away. The CDR3 loop is CASRPVSSSYNGQFF. The CDR3 nucleotides are TGTGCCAGCAGGCCCGTCTCTAGCTCCTACAATGGGCAGTTCTTC. This chain connects TRBV12-3 or TRBV12-4 to TRBJ2-1; D possibly corresponds to TRBD2 (5 bases). The CDR3 extends over 15 amino acids.

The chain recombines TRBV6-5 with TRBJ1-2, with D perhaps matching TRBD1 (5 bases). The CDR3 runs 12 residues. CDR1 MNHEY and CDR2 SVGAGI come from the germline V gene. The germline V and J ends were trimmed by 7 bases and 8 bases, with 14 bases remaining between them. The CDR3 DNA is TGTGCCAGCACCGAAGTGGGGCTCGGCTACACCTTC. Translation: CASTEVGLGYTF.

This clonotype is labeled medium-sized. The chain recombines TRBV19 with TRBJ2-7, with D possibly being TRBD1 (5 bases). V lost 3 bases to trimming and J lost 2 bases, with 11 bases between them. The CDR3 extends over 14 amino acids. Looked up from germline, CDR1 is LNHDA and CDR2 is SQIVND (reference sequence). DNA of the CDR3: TGTGCCAGTAGTATCAGGGCCAGCGCCTACGAGCAGTACTTC. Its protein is CASSIRASAYEQYF.

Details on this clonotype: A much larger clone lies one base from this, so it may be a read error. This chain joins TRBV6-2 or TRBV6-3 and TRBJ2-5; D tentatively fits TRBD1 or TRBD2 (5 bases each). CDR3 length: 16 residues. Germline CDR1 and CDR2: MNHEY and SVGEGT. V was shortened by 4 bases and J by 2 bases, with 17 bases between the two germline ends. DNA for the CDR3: TGTGCCAGCAGTTTATCCCAGGGAGCGGAGCAAGAGACCCAGTACTTC. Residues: CASSLSQGAEQETQYF.

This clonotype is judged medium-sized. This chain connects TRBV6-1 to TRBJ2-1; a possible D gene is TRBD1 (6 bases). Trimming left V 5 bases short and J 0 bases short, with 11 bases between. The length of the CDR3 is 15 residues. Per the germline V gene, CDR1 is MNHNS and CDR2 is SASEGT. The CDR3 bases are TGTGCCAGCAGTCCACAGGGCTTCTCCTACAATGAGCAGTTCTTC. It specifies CASSPQGFSYNEQFF.

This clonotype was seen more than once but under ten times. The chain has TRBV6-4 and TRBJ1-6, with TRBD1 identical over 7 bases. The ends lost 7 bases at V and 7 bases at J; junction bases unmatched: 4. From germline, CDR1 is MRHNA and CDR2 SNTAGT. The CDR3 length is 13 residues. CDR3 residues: CASKGAGNSPLHF. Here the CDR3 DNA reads TGTGCCAGCAAGGGGGCCGGGAATTCACCCCTCCACTTT.

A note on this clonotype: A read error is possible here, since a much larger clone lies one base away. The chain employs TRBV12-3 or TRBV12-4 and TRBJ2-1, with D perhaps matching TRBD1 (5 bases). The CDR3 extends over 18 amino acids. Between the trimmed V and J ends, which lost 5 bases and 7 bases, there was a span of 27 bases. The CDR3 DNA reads TGTGCCAGCAGTGCCCCACGTTTAGGACACGAGGATAATAATGAGCAGTTCTTC. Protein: CASSAPRLGHEDNNEQFF.

Here the CDR3 reads CASSHGTGAEAFF. The CDR3, as DNA: TGCGCCAGCAGCCACGGGACGGGGGCTGAAGCTTTCTTT. This chain connects TRBV5-1 to TRBJ1-1; the D gene is possibly TRBD1 (5 bases). The ends were cut back, 4 bases at V and 6 bases at J, with 13 bases in the middle. This CDR3 has 13 amino acids. Germline CDR1 SGHRS, CDR2 YFSETQ.

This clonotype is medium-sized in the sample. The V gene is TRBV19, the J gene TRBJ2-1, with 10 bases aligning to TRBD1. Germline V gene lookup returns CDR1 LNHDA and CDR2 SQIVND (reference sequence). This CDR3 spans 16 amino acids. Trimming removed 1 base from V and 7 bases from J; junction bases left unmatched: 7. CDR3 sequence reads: CASSIVAGQGLNEQFF. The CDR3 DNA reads TGTGCCAGTAGTATAGTCGCGGGACAGGGGTTAAATGAGCAGTTCTTC.